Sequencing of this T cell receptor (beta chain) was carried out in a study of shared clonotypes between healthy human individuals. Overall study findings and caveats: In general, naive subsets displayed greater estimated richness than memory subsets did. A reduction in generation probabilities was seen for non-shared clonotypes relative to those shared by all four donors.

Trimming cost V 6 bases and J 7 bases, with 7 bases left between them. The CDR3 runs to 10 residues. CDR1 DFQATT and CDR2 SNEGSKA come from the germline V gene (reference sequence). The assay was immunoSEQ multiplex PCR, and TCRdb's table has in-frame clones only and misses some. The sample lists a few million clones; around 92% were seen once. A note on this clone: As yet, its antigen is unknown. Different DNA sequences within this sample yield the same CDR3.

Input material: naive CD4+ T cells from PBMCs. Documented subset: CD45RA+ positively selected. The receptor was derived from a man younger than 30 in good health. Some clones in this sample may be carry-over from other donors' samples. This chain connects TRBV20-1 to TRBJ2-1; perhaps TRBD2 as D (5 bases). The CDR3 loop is CSATGNEQFF. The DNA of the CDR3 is TGCAGTGCAACGGGGAATGAGCAGTTCTTC.